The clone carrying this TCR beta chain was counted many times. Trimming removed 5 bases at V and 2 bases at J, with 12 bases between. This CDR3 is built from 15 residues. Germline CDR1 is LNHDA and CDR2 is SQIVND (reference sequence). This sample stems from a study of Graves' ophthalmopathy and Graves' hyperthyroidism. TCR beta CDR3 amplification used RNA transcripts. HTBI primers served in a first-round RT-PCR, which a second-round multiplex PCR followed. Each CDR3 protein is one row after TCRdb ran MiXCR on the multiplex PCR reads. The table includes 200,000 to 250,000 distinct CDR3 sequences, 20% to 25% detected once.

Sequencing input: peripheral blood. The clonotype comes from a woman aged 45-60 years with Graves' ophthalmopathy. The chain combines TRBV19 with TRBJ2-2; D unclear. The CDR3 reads CASSSPGFNTGELFF. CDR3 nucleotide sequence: TGTGCCAGTAGTTCTCCGGGCTTTAACACCGGGGAGCTGTTTTTT.